The 13 T cell receptor beta chains below all came from one sample that was sequenced in a study of shared clonotypes between healthy human individuals. Here immunoSEQ multiplex PCR was the method, and the copy in TCRdb shows in-frame clones only, minus some. The sample contains some 490,000 clones, more than 65% of which appear only once. The specimen was PBMCs. The receptor set was obtained from a woman aged 40 to 49 in good health. Some clones in this sample may be carry-over from other donors' samples.

This clone was observed a single time. Here the CDR3 DNA reads TGTGCCAGCAGCAACCGAAGGGGGCTTGGGGAGGCTGATGAGCAGTTCTTC. Amino acid sequence: CASSNRRGLGEADEQFF. The chain employs TRBV9 and TRBJ2-1; a possible D gene is TRBD1 (7 bases). CDR1 and CDR2 (germline): SGDLS, YYNGEE. With 4 bases removed from V and 8 bases from J, the gap between germline ends came to 25 bases. This CDR3 has 17 residues.

J is TRBJ2-1 and V is TRBV28; unclear D gene. From germline, CDR1 is MDHEN and CDR2 SYDVKM. V lost 6 bases and J lost 4, with 10 bases in between. The CDR3 runs to 13 residues. The CDR3 DNA reads as TGTGCCAGCAGGCAGTACCTTTACAATGAGCAGTTCTTC. It encodes CASRQYLYNEQFF.

CDR3 protein: CASSLVIPAKLFF. For the CDR3, the DNA is TGTGCCAGCAGCTTAGTAATCCCGGCAAAACTGTTTTTT. The V call is TRBV11-2, the J call TRBJ1-4; D call uncertain. V was clipped by 1 base and J by 10 bases, with 10 bases between them. The CDR3 length is 13 residues. Germline V CDR1 and CDR2: SGHAT, FQNNGV.

The rearrangement joins TRBV2 to TRBJ2-5; the D is unclear. V was shortened by 3 bases and J by 1 base, with 9 bases between the two germline ends. Germline V gene sequence: CDR1 SNHLY, CDR2 FYNNEI. CDR3 length equals 14 residues. CDR3 sequence (DNA): TGTGCCAGCAGTGATGAAGGCTTCCAAGAGACCCAGTACTTC. It specifies CASSDEGFQETQYF.

To note about this clone: With only one base between it and a far larger clone, this is likely a read error. Other nucleotide sequences from this sample produce the same CDR3. This rearrangement joins TRBV9 to TRBJ2-6, with D unresolved. Germline V lookup: CDR1 SGDLS, CDR2 YYNGEE. The CDR3 is 16 amino acids. The CDR3 DNA sequence: TGCGCCAGCAGCGTAACTCCCAGCTCTGGGGCCAACGTCCTGACTTTC. It encodes CASSVTPSSGANVLTF.

The chain joins TRBV2 to TRBJ2-7; D is perhaps TRBD2 (6 bases). This CDR3 is built from 14 residues. The V end was cut by 5 bases, the J end by 1 base, with 12 bases between. Germline CDR1 is SNHLY and CDR2 is FYNNEI. The CDR3 sequence is CASSNPGLSYEQYF. DNA of the CDR3: TGTGCCAGCAGTAATCCGGGACTTTCCTACGAGCAGTACTTC.

V gene TRBV7-9 combines with J gene TRBJ1-3, with D maybe TRBD1 (5 bases). The CDR3 runs 14 residues. Between the trimmed V and J ends, which lost 2 bases and 3 bases, there was a span of 8 bases. Germline CDR1 reads SEHNR; CDR2 reads FQNEAQ (reference sequence). CDR3 sequence (DNA): TGTGCCAGCAGCTTATCGGGGGATGGAAACACCATATATTTT. This translates into CASSLSGDGNTIYF.

This chain connects TRBV9 to TRBJ2-1; 9 bases line up with TRBD2. Per the germline V gene, CDR1 is SGDLS and CDR2 is YYNGEE. This CDR3 has 16 residues. Trimming removed 4 bases from V and 14 bases from J; junction bases left unmatched: 19. DNA of the CDR3: TGTGCCAGCAGCCCCACCCTAGGGGGGCTAGCGGGATTAAAGTTCTTC. It is translated as CASSPTLGGLAGLKFF.

Comment on this clone: A far larger clone is a single base away, which makes a read error likely. The genes are TRBV11-2 and TRBJ2-1; a weak D match, TRBD2 (6 bases). From germline, CDR1 is SGHAT and CDR2 FQNNGV. This CDR3 has 12 residues. The CDR3 DNA reads TGTGCCAGCGGCTTCAATGGGAGGGAGCAGTTCTTC. This encodes CASGFNGREQFF.

V and J are TRBV27 and TRBJ1-1, with D possibly matching TRBD1 (5 bases). V dropped 5 bases and J dropped 3 bases, with 22 bases sitting between them. The CDR3 length is 17 residues. Per the germline V gene, CDR1 is MNHEY and CDR2 is SMNVEV (reference sequence). Written as DNA, the CDR3 is TGTGCCAGCAGTCTCTGGTCCGGGGCGGGCCGTGACACTGAAGCTTTCTTT. Its protein is CASSLWSGAGRDTEAFF.

This rearrangement joins TRBV28 to TRBJ1-5; TRBD1 agrees at 9 bases. Losses at the gene ends were 5 bases for V and 7 bases for J; bases not matched to a gene: 6. The length of the CDR3 is 14 residues. The germline V gene has CDR1 MDHEN and CDR2 SYDVKM. CDR3 in DNA: TGTGCCAGCAGTCCGGACAGGGGAAAGCAGCCCCAGCATTTT. Its translation is CASSPDRGKQPQHF.

This clone was seen only once. The same CDR3 also results from other DNA sequences found in this sample. The chain joins TRBV29-1 to TRBJ2-7; perhaps TRBD2 as D (6 bases). Germline V lookup: CDR1 SQVTM, CDR2 ANQGSEA. V lost 7 bases and J lost 4, with 11 bases in between. The CDR3 is 11 residues long. The DNA for the CDR3 is TGCAGCGCCGAACGGGGGTACGAGCAGTACTTC. It encodes CSAERGYEQYF.

Worth noting for this clone: A far larger clone is one base from this, pointing to a likely read error. Additional DNA sequences in this sample encode the identical CDR3. The V call is TRBV27, the J call TRBJ1-2; weak D call: TRBD1 (5 bases). This CDR3 is built from 16 residues. V shed 5 bases and J shed 5 bases, with 21 bases lying between them. The germline CDR1 and CDR2 sequences are MNHEY and SMNVEV (reference sequence). The CDR3 DNA reads as TGTGCCAGCAGTCCTGCCCCTCCAGGGTTGAGTTATGGCTACACCTTC. Its translation is CASSPAPPGLSYGYTF.